This is a list of T cell receptor beta chains from one sample in a study of blood T cells in healthy people across ages. One entry per CDR3 protein, called by TCRdb with MiXCR from the 5' RACE reads. The data show 700,000 to 850,000 distinct CDR3 sequences, 35% to 40% seen once. The sequenced sample was blood. These receptors were taken from a man aged 18-30 years in good health. Both conserved end residues are part of each CDR3. A D gene is named only where the DNA matches it firmly. Clone size appears in some rows only: once, few, many, or a class for an expanded clone.

j_call d_call v_call clone_size cdr3_aa cdr3_nt
TRBJ2-7 TRBD2 TRBV14 many CASSQEVPPGLAGILQSYEQYF TGTGCCAGCAGCCAAGAGGTTCCTCCGGGACTAGCGGGGATACTACAATCCTACGAGCAGTACTTC
TRBJ2-5 . TRBV30 few CARGGLGGDEQYF TGTGCCCGAGGGGGGCTAGGTGGGGATGAGCAGTACTTC
TRBJ2-3 TRBD1 TRBV27 . CASSAYRGGDTQYF TGTGCCAGCAGTGCGTACAGGGGTGGAGATACGCAGTATTTT
TRBJ2-1 . TRBV2 . CASSTSGIPRHNEQFF TGTGCCAGCAGTACATCCGGGATCCCGAGACACAATGAGCAGTTCTTC
TRBJ2-1 TRBD2 TRBV6-2/TRBV6-3 . CASSYKSSGSSYNEQFF TGTGCCAGCAGTTACAAGTCTAGCGGTTCCTCCTACAATGAGCAGTTCTTC
TRBJ2-1 . TRBV7-2 . CASSSLGSEQFF TGTGCCAGCAGCTCTTTGGGGAGTGAGCAGTTCTTC
TRBJ1-1 . TRBV11-3 few CASSLSSGEAFF TGTGCCAGCAGCTTATCTAGCGGTGAAGCTTTCTTT
TRBJ2-2 . TRBV7-8 . CASSLRIGLEYNTGELFF TGTGCCAGCAGCTTACGAATCGGACTCGAGTATAACACCGGGGAGCTGTTTTTT
TRBJ2-3 TRBD1 TRBV4-1 few CASKALGQPTDTQYF TGCGCCAGCAAAGCCCTGGGACAGCCCACAGATACGCAGTATTTT
TRBJ1-5 TRBD1 TRBV27 . CASSLKGAPYNQPQHF TGTGCCAGCAGTTTAAAGGGGGCGCCCTACAATCAGCCCCAGCATTTT
TRBJ2-4 TRBD1 TRBV7-3 . CASSLSEVDRADVTKNIQYF TGTGCCAGCAGCTTAAGTGAGGTGGACAGGGCCGACGTAACCAAAAACATTCAGTACTTC
TRBJ1-5 . TRBV20-1 . CSATESNQPQHF TGCAGTGCTACAGAGAGCAATCAGCCCCAGCATTTT
TRBJ2-3 . TRBV12-3/TRBV12-4 many CATDGLRDTQYF TGTGCCACCGACGGACTACGGGATACGCAGTATTTT
TRBJ2-3 . TRBV9 . CASSVDSRQTDTQYF TGTGCCAGCAGCGTAGATAGTCGGCAGACAGATACGCAGTATTTT
TRBJ2-2 TRBD2 TRBV4-2 . CASSPLTSGVDGELFF TGTGCCAGCAGCCCCCTCACTAGCGGGGTTGACGGGGAGCTGTTTTTT
TRBJ2-4 TRBD2 TRBV20-1 few CSARFPGRGKNIQYF TGCAGTGCTAGATTTCCAGGGAGGGGCAAAAACATTCAGTACTTC
TRBJ2-5 TRBD1 TRBV5-1 . CASSSGQDNEQYF TGCGCCAGCAGCTCGGGACAGGACAATGAGCAGTACTTC
TRBJ1-4 . TRBV12-3/TRBV12-4 . CASSPTWAGKLFF TGTGCCAGCAGTCCAACTTGGGCCGGGAAACTGTTTTTT
TRBJ2-1 TRBD2 TRBV5-1 . CASSLGPGGSYNEQFF TGCGCCAGCAGCTTGGGGCCGGGGGGCTCCTACAATGAGCAGTTCTTC
TRBJ1-3 . TRBV30 . CAWSVRGMGPGNTIYF TGTGCCTGGAGTGTACGGGGCATGGGGCCTGGAAACACCATATATTTT
TRBJ2-3 TRBD2 TRBV6-5 . CASSRFSAGGPYTQYF TGTGCCAGCAGCCGCTTTTCGGCGGGAGGGCCGTATACGCAGTATTTT
TRBJ1-1 . TRBV7-2 few CASSLPAVAEAFF TGTGCCAGCAGCTTACCCGCGGTGGCAGAAGCTTTCTTT
TRBJ1-1 . TRBV5-4 . CASSLKGSTEAFF TGTGCCAGCAGCCTCAAGGGTAGTACTGAAGCTTTCTTT
TRBJ2-5 . TRBV3-1 . CVSSPHTTGQEQYF TGTGTCAGCAGCCCCCACACCACCGGGCAGGAGCAGTACTTC
TRBJ2-5 . TRBV28 few CASSADRASGGETQYF TGTGCCAGCAGTGCCGACAGAGCCTCAGGAGGAGAGACCCAGTACTTC
TRBJ1-1 . TRBV7-9 few CASSLVPNLEAFF TGTGCCAGCAGCTTAGTCCCGAACCTTGAAGCTTTCTTT
TRBJ2-5 TRBD2 TRBV10-3 many CAISASGVETQYF TGTGCCATCAGTGCTAGCGGGGTGGAGACCCAGTACTTC
TRBJ2-6 . TRBV7-9 few CASSYEGLWANVLTF TGTGCCAGCAGCTATGAAGGGCTCTGGGCCAACGTCCTGACTTTC
TRBJ1-2 TRBD1 TRBV6-1 few CASSPTGTGHNPNYGYTF TGTGCCAGCAGTCCTACCGGGACAGGCCACAATCCTAACTATGGCTACACCTTC
TRBJ2-3 TRBD2 TRBV6-6 . CASLPGGAYTDTQYF TGTGCCAGCCTGCCGGGGGGGGCATACACAGATACGCAGTATTTT
TRBJ2-7 . TRBV12-3/TRBV12-4 many CASSLGVGEQYF TGTGCCAGCAGTTTGGGAGTCGGCGAGCAGTACTTC
TRBJ2-2 . TRBV2 . CASASLNTGELFF TGTGCCAGCGCTTCGCTTAACACCGGGGAGCTGTTTTTT
TRBJ1-5 . TRBV12-3/TRBV12-4 many CASSLGGQNNQPQHF TGTGCCAGCAGTTTGGGTGGCCAGAACAATCAGCCCCAGCATTTT
TRBJ2-3 TRBD2 TRBV3-1 . CASRYGLAGGTDTQYF TGTGCCAGCAGATACGGACTAGCGGGGGGCACAGATACGCAGTATTTT
TRBJ2-7 . TRBV6-1 few CASSEWGATYEQYF TGTGCCAGCAGTGAGTGGGGGGCCACCTACGAGCAGTACTTC
TRBJ2-7 . TRBV7-2 . CASSVPGNYEQYF TGTGCCAGCAGCGTGCCAGGGAACTACGAGCAGTACTTC
TRBJ1-5 . TRBV19 few CASQGLSNQPQHF TGTGCCAGCCAAGGGCTGAGCAATCAGCCCCAGCATTTT
TRBJ2-7 TRBD2 TRBV2 . CASSGTSGLYEQYF TGTGCCAGCAGCGGGACTAGCGGACTCTACGAGCAGTACTTC